Each of the 15 T cell receptor beta chains below was sequenced from the same sample in a study of identifying expanded T cells in peripheral blood. Only in-frame clones appear in the TCRdb table, and some are missing; sequencing was by immunoSEQ multiplex PCR. The table has about 50,000 clones, under 85% seen once. The sequencing sample was made of blood. These TCRs come from a person aged 18 to 75 in good health.

CDR3 amino acids: CASSLFPSGRTEQYF. CDR3 sequence (DNA): TGTGCCAGCAGTTTATTCCCTAGCGGGAGGACCGAGCAGTACTTC. The rearrangement links TRBV28 to TRBJ2-7, with 11 nucleotides matching TRBD2. CDR3 length equals 15 residues. Germline CDR1 reads MDHEN; CDR2 reads SYDVKM. The junction had 5 bases not matched to a gene; V was cut back by 1 base and J by 6 bases. Filled out from reference TRBV28 and TRBJ2-7, the complete variable domain reads DVKVTQSSRYLVKRTGEKVFLECVQDMDHENMFWYRQDPGLGLRLIYFSYDVKMKEKGDIPEGYSVSREKKERFSLILESASTNQTSMYLCASSLFPSGRTEQYFGPGTRLTVT.

The chain carries TRBV30 and TRBJ1-1; 9 bases map to TRBD1. The CDR3 is 13 amino acids. CDR1 is GTSNPN, CDR2 SVGIG, per germline (reference sequence). Trimming at V came to 1 base and at J to 10 bases, leaving 7 bases not matched to a gene. CDR3 region: CAWSGGTGRGAFF. In DNA, the CDR3 is TGTGCCTGGAGTGGAGGGACAGGGAGGGGAGCTTTCTTT.

The chain is built from TRBV7-9 and TRBJ1-2; TRBD1 matches at 8 bases. V lost 5 bases and J lost 4; bases outside the gene matches: 6. The CDR3 runs to 14 residues. The germline gives CDR1 SEHNR, CDR2 FQNEAQ (reference sequence). The CDR3 coding sequence is TGTGCCAGCAGCCCGGACAGGGCGAGCTATGGCTACACCTTC. This codes for CASSPDRASYGYTF.

This chain connects TRBV11-2 to TRBJ2-3, with a possible D match to TRBD2 (6 bases). Trimming pared 5 bases from V and 4 bases from J, leaving 10 bases between. CDR1 SGHAT and CDR2 FQNNGV come from the germline V gene. The CDR3 extends over 13 amino acids. The CDR3 here is CASSLTRPDTQYF. CDR3 DNA sequence: TGTGCCAGCAGCCTGACTAGGCCAGATACGCAGTATTTT.

The V call is TRBV2, the J call TRBJ1-5; 8 nucleotides line up with TRBD1. The germline CDR1 and CDR2 sequences are SNHLY and FYNNEI. CDR3 length: 13 amino acids. V shed 8 bases, J shed 6 bases, and the junction held 6 bases outside the gene matches. The CDR3 loop is CASQAGGSQPQHF. DNA of the CDR3: TGTGCCAGCCAAGCAGGGGGCAGTCAGCCCCAGCATTTT.

The genes are TRBV9 and TRBJ2-7; maybe TRBD1 (6 bases). CDR3 length: 12 amino acids. The V gene's germline CDR1 is SGDLS and CDR2 YYNGEE. The ends were cut back, 3 bases at V and 9 bases at J, with 13 bases in the middle. The CDR3 coding sequence is TGTGCCAGCAGCGCTAGGGGGTTTAGGCAGTACGTC. This sequence encodes CASSARGFRQYV.

This clone showed up just once. DNA for the CDR3: TGTGCCAGCGCGAGAGAAGATAAAGTCGGGGGCTACACCTTC. Translated: CASAREDKVGGYTF. The chain employs TRBV6-1 and TRBJ1-2; D not resolved. Per the germline V gene, CDR1 is MNHNS and CDR2 is SASEGT. V lost 8 bases and J 8 bases, leaving 21 bases between the germline ends. This CDR3 has 14 amino acids.

The chain is built from TRBV11-3 and TRBJ1-1; D uncertain. CDR1 SGHNT and CDR2 YENEEA come from the germline V gene. Trimming took 2 bases from V and 1 from J, leaving 8 bases between them. The CDR3 extends over 14 amino acids. The CDR3 nucleotides read TGTGCCAGCAGCTTATGGGAGGCGAACACTGAAGCTTTCTTT. It encodes CASSLWEANTEAFF. Together with reference TRBV11-3 and TRBJ1-1, the CDR3 gives the full variable domain: EAGVVQSPRYKIIEKKQPVAFWCNPISGHNTLYWYLQNLGQGPELLIRYENEEAVDDSQLPKDRFSAERLKGVDSTLKIQPAELGDSAVYLCASSLWEANTEAFFGQGTRLTVV.

This clone was found a few times. In nucleotides, the CDR3 is TGTGCCAGCAGCCCCATCGAGCGGGGTCATGGCTACACCTTC. This gives the protein CASSPIERGHGYTF. The V call is TRBV11-2, the J call TRBJ1-2, with D uncertain. This CDR3 is 14 amino acids long. V lost 5 bases, J lost 6 bases, and 16 bases lay in between. CDR1 is SGHAT, CDR2 FQNNGV, per germline.

This clone was counted a single time. This chain links TRBV27 with TRBJ2-7; D is ambiguous. The CDR3 consists of 13 residues. Trimming cost V 6 bases and J 0 bases, with 9 bases left between them. In germline, CDR1 is MNHEY, CDR2 SMNVEV (reference sequence). CDR3 bases: TGTGCCAGCAGCCCCACACGCTCCTACGAGCAGTACGTC. Translating it yields CASSPTRSYEQYV.

This clone occurred once. The gene calls are TRBV29-1 and TRBJ2-7; the D call may be TRBD1 or TRBD2 (5 bases each). Per germline, CDR1 SQVTM and CDR2 ANQGSEA. V lost 2 bases and J 2 bases, leaving 13 bases between the germline ends. This CDR3 contains 14 residues. CDR3 sequence (DNA): TGCAGCGTTGAATGGGACGGTGCACCCTACGAGCAGTACTTC. Translating gives CSVEWDGAPYEQYF.

The rearrangement joins TRBV7-2 to TRBJ2-3; D is perhaps TRBD2 (5 bases). With 4 bases removed from V and 3 bases from J, the gap between germline ends came to 20 bases. CDR3 length: 17 residues. CDR1 and CDR2 from the germline V gene are SGHTA and FQGNSA. CDR3 DNA sequence: TGTGCCAGCAGCTACGAGACCAGCGGCCTTGGGACAGATACGCAGTATTTT. Translated: CASSYETSGLGTDTQYF.

The rearrangement uses TRBV5-4 and TRBJ1-2, with unresolved D. There are 15 residues in the CDR3. V was clipped by 4 bases and J by 3 bases, with 16 bases between them. The germline gives CDR1 SGHNT, CDR2 YYREEE (reference sequence). CDR3 nucleotide sequence: TGTGCCAGCAGCGGCCCCCCCGGGTCCTACTATGGCTACACCTTC. Amino acid sequence: CASSGPPGSYYGYTF.

The chain recombines TRBV7-9 with TRBJ1-1; D may be TRBD1 (6 bases). This CDR3 contains 14 residues. V lost 5 bases to trimming and J lost 4 bases, with 14 bases between them. CDR1 and CDR2 (germline): SEHNR, FQNEAQ (reference sequence). The CDR3 DNA is TGTGCCAGCAGCATTGATCAGGGGTTCACTGAAGCTTTCTTT. This gives the protein CASSIDQGFTEAFF.

The CDR3 DNA sequence: TGTGCCAGCAGCCAAAGCGGACAGGGAAATGAAAAACTGTTTTTT. Protein product: CASSQSGQGNEKLFF. V gene TRBV16 combines with J gene TRBJ1-4, with TRBD1 identical over 8 bases. The ends lost 2 bases at V and 5 bases at J; junction bases unmatched: 4. The germline CDR1 and CDR2 sequences are KGHSY and FQNENV. The CDR3 has 15 amino acids.